This entry concerns a single T cell receptor (beta chain). Its target is unknown. Method: immunoSEQ multiplex PCR; TCRdb's copy keeps in-frame clones and lacks some. The sample contains tens of thousands of clones, about 80% of which appear only once. The sample belongs to a study of a mutant IDH1 vaccine in newly diagnosed glioma. Study overall: The therapy given earlier, which was standard therapy, consisted of radiotherapy, temozolomide, or both, and most of the patients received both.

Germline CDR1 reads MNHEY; CDR2 reads SVGAGI. V shed 4 bases and J 6 bases; nucleotides not matched to a gene: 15. This CDR3 region has 16 residues. Time point reported: week 23, last vaccination. The vaccine gave 300 ug of a 20-mer mutant IDH1 peptide subcutaneously per dose. This clonotype originated in a middle-aged man with glioma. The genes are TRBV6-5 and TRBJ2-7, with 7 bases aligning to TRBD2. The starting material was PBMCs, obtained from a glioma patient whose treatment included an IDH1 peptide vaccine. The chain's CDR3 is CASSSSTSWSMREQYF. The CDR3 DNA sequence: TGTGCCAGCAGTTCATCGACTAGCTGGAGCATGCGCGAGCAGTACTTC.